Each of the 32 T cell receptor beta chains below was sequenced from the same sample in a study of T-cell memory formation after mild COVID-19. From the 5' RACE reads, TCRdb called clonotypes with MiXCR, one entry per CDR3 protein. The data show under 300,000 distinct CDR3 sequences, roughly 8.2% seen once. Sequenced: PBMCs or a T cell subset sorted from them (not recorded which). The receptors originated from a man aged 18 to 29 who had mild COVID-19 (a few samples of this study predate the infection). Cell type and time point are not known.

The chain uses TRBV27 and TRBJ2-7; D is possibly TRBD1 (5 bases). CDR1 is MNHEY, CDR2 SMNVEV, per germline (reference sequence). V lost 7 bases and J lost 1, with 14 bases in between. This CDR3 region has 14 residues. The CDR3 loop reads CASKFGRASYEQYF. The CDR3 DNA follows: TGTGCCAGCAAGTTCGGCAGGGCTTCCTACGAGCAGTACTTC.

This clonotype came up a few times. The rearrangement joins TRBV30 to TRBJ1-1, with D perhaps matching TRBD1 (5 bases). Germline V CDR1 and CDR2: GTSNPN, SVGIG (reference sequence). The CDR3 has 12 amino acids. V dropped 3 bases and J dropped 5 bases, with 10 bases sitting between them. The CDR3 DNA is TGTGCCTGGAGATGGGACCTGACTGAAGCTTTCTTT. It codes for CAWRWDLTEAFF.

The sample holds many counts of this clonotype. This chain joins TRBV15 and TRBJ2-7; D may be TRBD1 (5 bases). Trimming cost V 5 bases and J 3 bases, with 8 bases left between them. Germline V gives CDR1 LNHNV, CDR2 YYDKDF (reference sequence). The CDR3 is made up of 12 amino acids. The CDR3 protein is CATSPTGYEQYV. CDR3 bases: TGTGCCACCAGCCCAACAGGCTACGAGCAGTACGTC.

The chain is built from TRBV20-1 and TRBJ1-4; no clear D gene. V was clipped by 1 base and J by 10 bases, with 10 bases between them. The germline CDR1 and CDR2 sequences are DFQATT and SNEGSKA (reference sequence). The CDR3 covers 12 residues. In nucleotides, the CDR3 is TGCAGTGCTAGAGGGGGAGCCGGAAAACTGTTTTTT. It codes for CSARGGAGKLFF.

This clonotype has ten or more counts. One end of the junction is discordant with germline, which a read error may explain. The gene calls are TRBV20-1 and TRBJ2-3; no definite D call. CDR1 and CDR2 from the germline V gene are DFQATT and SNEGSKA (reference sequence). The CDR3 is made up of 10 amino acids. CDR3 bases: TGCAGCGCTAGCACAGATACGCAGTATTTT. Protein product: CSASTDTQYF.

There are many counts of this clonotype. The CDR3, as DNA: TGTGCCAGCAGCTCGTCTTATGAGATTAGTGAGCAGTTCTTC. Translation gives CASSSSYEISEQFF. V usage is TRBV7-6 and J usage is TRBJ2-1; D uncertain. The CDR3 is made up of 14 amino acids. Trimming shortened V by 4 bases and J by 9 bases, and 16 bases separated the two germline ends. Germline V gene data show CDR1 as SGHVS and CDR2 as FNYEAQ.

This clonotype has just a few counts. The CDR3 here is CAHGRTDTQYF. CDR3 sequence (DNA): TGTGCCCACGGGCGCACAGATACGCAGTATTTT. The chain joins TRBV28 to TRBJ2-3; D uncertain. Germline V gene lookup returns CDR1 MDHEN and CDR2 SYDVKM. Trimming removed 11 bases from V and 1 base from J, with 7 bases in between. The CDR3 is 11 amino acids.

This clonotype was observed a single time. The genes are TRBV6-1 and TRBJ2-7, with D perhaps matching TRBD2 (6 bases). The CDR3 is made up of 15 amino acids. With 6 bases removed from V and 1 base from J, the gap between germline ends came to 16 bases. Germline CDR1 MNHNS, CDR2 SASEGT. CDR3 nucleotide sequence: TGTGCCAGCAGCGGAGGGCAACTCCTTTCCTACGAGCAGTACGTC. Translation gives CASSGGQLLSYEQYV.

J is TRBJ2-3 and V is TRBV5-4, with a tentative D call TRBD2 (6 bases). Germline-derived CDR1 and CDR2 are SGHNT and YYREEE (reference sequence). The V end lost 5 bases, the J end lost 0 bases, and 13 bases lay between the germline ends. The CDR3 is 15 amino acids. The CDR3 DNA sequence: TGTGCCAGCAGAGGCGGAGGGACTAGCACAGATACGCAGTATTTT. Amino acids: CASRGGGTSTDTQYF.

The chain uses TRBV12-3 or TRBV12-4 and TRBJ1-5; possibly TRBD1 for D (5 bases). The CDR3 length is 15 residues. Trimming stripped 5 bases from V and 0 bases from J, with 11 bases between. In nucleotides, the CDR3 is TGTGCCAGCAGTCTTACCGGGGGTAGCAATCAGCCCCAGCATTTT. Translation: CASSLTGGSNQPQHF.

The chain is built from TRBV7-2 and TRBJ1-4, with D maybe TRBD1 (6 bases). This CDR3 is built from 15 residues. CDR1 and CDR2 from the germline V gene are SGHTA and FQGNSA. The V end lost 3 bases, the J end lost 8 bases, and 16 bases lay between the germline ends. The CDR3 nucleotides are TGTGCCAGCAGCTTCCCCGGGACACTCGGCGAAAAACTGTTTTTT. This encodes CASSFPGTLGEKLFF.

This clonotype showed up just a few times. The chain recombines TRBV6-2 or TRBV6-3 with TRBJ1-6; 7 nucleotides line up with TRBD1. Germline CDR1 and CDR2: MNHEY and SVGEGT. This CDR3 has 12 residues. Trimming took 4 bases from V and 14 from J; bases not matched to a gene: 5. The CDR3 DNA sequence: TGTGCCAGCAGTTCGCCTGGACAGGCCCTCCACTTT. Translation: CASSSPGQALHF.

The chain couples TRBV18 to TRBJ1-1; D not resolved. Germline assignment: CDR1 KGHSH and CDR2 LQKENI. The CDR3 runs to 13 residues. Trimming removed 0 bases from V and 5 bases from J, with 7 bases in between. The CDR3 region is CASSPPPRTEAFF. The CDR3 region has the DNA TGTGCCAGCTCACCACCTCCGAGGACTGAAGCTTTCTTT.

The chain couples TRBV6-2 or TRBV6-3 to TRBJ2-7, with D unclear. The CDR3 length is 13 residues. Germline-derived CDR1 and CDR2 are MNHEY and SVGEGT. V was pared by 2 bases and J by 7 bases, with 12 bases between. The CDR3 nucleotides read TGTGCCAGCAGTTACCCGGCTCCGTGGGAGCAGTACTTC. It encodes CASSYPAPWEQYF.

The chain uses TRBV7-2 and TRBJ1-1, with 7 bases lining up with TRBD1. CDR1 is SGHTA, CDR2 FQGNSA, per germline. Trimming removed 4 bases from V and 1 base from J; junction bases left unmatched: 6. The CDR3 covers 15 residues. CDR3 sequence reads: CASSSTGATNTEAFF. CDR3 sequence (DNA): TGTGCCAGCAGCTCAACAGGGGCGACGAACACTGAAGCTTTCTTT.

This clonotype has just a few counts. The chain carries TRBV29-1 and TRBJ1-4; weak D call: TRBD1 (5 bases). V was trimmed by 6 bases and J by 4 bases, leaving 12 bases between them. CDR1 is SQVTM and CDR2 is ANQGSEA in the germline V gene. The CDR3 contains 13 residues. The CDR3 region is CSVGGDGNEKLFF. CDR3 nucleotides: TGCAGCGTGGGGGGAGACGGTAATGAAAAACTGTTTTTT. Supplemented by reference TRBV29-1 and TRBJ1-4, the full variable domain reads SAVISQKPSRDICQRGTSLTIQCQVDSQVTMMFWYRQQPGQSLTLIATANQGSEATYESGFVIDKFPISRPNLTFSTLTVSNMSPEDSSIYLCSVGGDGNEKLFFGSGTQLSVL.

This clonotype was recorded a few times. The V call is TRBV7-2, the J call TRBJ1-4; the D gene is possibly TRBD1 (5 bases). The ends were cut back, 2 bases at V and 5 bases at J, with 12 bases in the middle. Germline V gives CDR1 SGHTA, CDR2 FQGNSA. CDR3 size: 15 residues. As DNA, the CDR3 is TGTGCCAGCAGCTTATACCGGGGCGCCAATGAAAAACTGTTTTTT. This translates into CASSLYRGANEKLFF.

The chain links TRBV4-2 to TRBJ1-1; possible D gene TRBD1, 6 bases. V lost 4 bases and J lost 6, with 15 bases in between. The CDR3 is made up of 14 amino acids. CDR1 and CDR2 from the germline V gene are LGHNA and YNFKEQ. The CDR3 sequence is CASSRGQTVAEAFF. Written as DNA, the CDR3 is TGTGCCAGCAGCCGTGGACAGACAGTGGCTGAAGCTTTCTTT.

This clonotype showed up just a few times. The CDR3 coding sequence is TGTGCCAGCAGCCAATCCTATGACAATGAGCAGTTCTTC. As protein: CASSQSYDNEQFF. This chain joins TRBV7-3 and TRBJ2-1; no clear D. The CDR3 extends over 13 amino acids. Trimming took 5 bases from V and 5 from J, leaving 10 bases between them. Germline V gene lookup returns CDR1 SGHTA and CDR2 FQGTGA.

This chain joins TRBV18 and TRBJ2-4, with a tentative D call TRBD2 (5 bases). CDR1 and CDR2 from the germline V gene are KGHSH and LQKENI. The CDR3 sequence is 15 residues long. Between the trimmed V and J ends, which lost 3 bases and 6 bases, there was a span of 15 bases. CDR3 nucleotides: TGTGCCAGCTCACCGGGGAATCGTGAGGGAAACATTCAGTACTTC. Protein sequence: CASSPGNREGNIQYF.

This chain uses TRBV5-1 with TRBJ1-5, with D possibly matching TRBD1 (5 bases). V was cut by 0 bases and J by 7 bases, with 17 bases left in between. Germline V gene lookup returns CDR1 SGHRS and CDR2 YFSETQ. The CDR3 sequence is 16 residues long. CDR3 sequence (DNA): TGCGCCAGCAGCTTGGATCGACGGGTCGAGGGGCAGCCCCAGCATTTT. Its translation is CASSLDRRVEGQPQHF.

This clonotype was detected a few times. V gene TRBV30 combines with J gene TRBJ1-2; D unresolved. Trimming removed 3 bases at V and 8 bases at J, with 10 bases between. Per germline, CDR1 GTSNPN and CDR2 SVGIG (reference sequence). CDR3 length: 11 residues. CDR3 in amino acids: CAWREGIGYTF. The CDR3 DNA reads as TGTGCCTGGAGAGAAGGGATCGGCTACACCTTC.

V usage is TRBV20-1 and J usage is TRBJ2-1, with 11 nucleotides matching TRBD2. From germline, CDR1 is DFQATT and CDR2 SNEGSKA (reference sequence). This CDR3 has 15 residues. The J segment lost 7 bases and the V segment lost 3 bases, leaving 8 bases of the junction unmatched. The CDR3 is CSASRVAGGPNEQFF. As DNA, the CDR3 is TGCAGTGCTAGCCGGGTAGCGGGGGGGCCAAATGAGCAGTTCTTC.

This clonotype turned up a few times. V is TRBV20-1 and J is TRBJ1-1, with D uncertain. The CDR3 is made up of 13 amino acids. Germline CDR1 and CDR2: DFQATT and SNEGSKA (reference sequence). Trimming shortened V by 1 base and J by 0 bases, and 6 bases separated the two germline ends. The CDR3 loop is CSARAPVNTEAFF. The DNA for the CDR3 is TGCAGTGCTAGAGCTCCGGTGAACACTGAAGCTTTCTTT.

V usage is TRBV11-2 and J usage is TRBJ2-7; D perhaps matches TRBD2 (6 bases). The V gene lost 5 bases and the J gene lost 4 bases, with 21 bases spanning the gap. Germline V gives CDR1 SGHAT, CDR2 FQNNGV. This CDR3 contains 16 residues. For the CDR3, the DNA is TGTGCCAGCAGCCATGCGGGGCTGCTCGTCGAGTACGAGCAGTACTTC. Translating it yields CASSHAGLLVEYEQYF.

V gene TRBV24-1 combines with J gene TRBJ1-4; D remains ambiguous. The CDR3 totals 12 residues. Deletions cut 8 bases from V and 0 bases from J, with 3 bases between. CDR1 KGHDR and CDR2 SFDVKD come from the germline V gene. DNA of the CDR3: TGTGCCACCATGTCAACTAATGAAAAACTGTTTTTT. It specifies CATMSTNEKLFF.

This clonotype appeared a few times. V gene TRBV5-4 combines with J gene TRBJ1-1; D gene uncertain. The germline V gene has CDR1 SGHNT and CDR2 YYREEE (reference sequence). V lost 1 base, J lost 2 bases, and 6 bases lay in between. The CDR3 is 13 residues long. CDR3 residues: CASSLFDNTEAFF. The CDR3 DNA reads TGTGCCAGCAGCTTGTTTGACAACACTGAAGCTTTCTTT.

V and J are TRBV15 and TRBJ2-3; D call uncertain. This CDR3 contains 16 residues. The germline gives CDR1 LNHNV, CDR2 YYDKDF (reference sequence). The germline V and J ends were trimmed by 0 bases and 7 bases, with 17 bases remaining between them. Here the CDR3 reads CATSRDADQDLHTQYF. As DNA, the CDR3 is TGTGCCACCAGCAGAGATGCAGATCAGGACCTCCATACGCAGTATTTT.

This clonotype was detected only a few times. The chain employs TRBV9 and TRBJ2-7, with D tentatively TRBD1 or TRBD2 (5 bases each). The CDR3 consists of 13 residues. The V and J ends lost 0 bases and 6 bases respectively, with 10 bases between them. Germline assignment: CDR1 SGDLS and CDR2 YYNGEE. The CDR3 nucleotides are TGTGCCAGCAGCGTAGGAGGGGTAGGCGAGCAGTACTTC. Translated: CASSVGGVGEQYF.

The chain joins TRBV12-3 or TRBV12-4 to TRBJ2-6, with TRBD1 identical over 9 bases. CDR3 length: 16 amino acids. After removal of 6 bases from V and 0 bases from J, the junction contained 3 bases not matched to a gene. CDR3 bases: TGTGCCAGCAGGGGACAGGGACACTCTGGGGCCAACGTCCTGACTTTC. Translated, it gives CASRGQGHSGANVLTF.

This clonotype has only a few counts. The V gene is TRBV20-1, the J gene TRBJ2-7, with 7 nucleotides matching TRBD1. Germline V gene data show CDR1 as DFQATT and CDR2 as SNEGSKA (reference sequence). J gave up 5 bases and V 5 bases, and 12 bases lay outside the gene matches. The CDR3 runs 14 residues. The CDR3 DNA reads TGCAGTGCTTCCCGCCGACAGGGCTTCAACGAGCAGTACGTC. Its protein product is CSASRRQGFNEQYV.

A few counts support this clonotype. The chain carries TRBV7-6 and TRBJ1-6, with TRBD1 matching over 11 bases. The CDR3 length is 18 residues. Trimming cost V 5 bases and J 5 bases; bases outside gene matches: 11. Germline V gene sequence: CDR1 SGHVS, CDR2 FNYEAQ. For the CDR3, the DNA is TGTGCCAGCAGCCCCGGGACAGGGGGGCCCGGGGATAATTCACCCCTCCACTTT. Residues: CASSPGTGGPGDNSPLHF.